This is a list of T cell receptor beta chains from one sample in a study of shared clonotypes between healthy human individuals. TCRdb keeps only in-frame clones here, not all; method: immunoSEQ multiplex PCR. The sample contains around 2.1 million clones, just over 90% of which appear only once. The source material was naive CD8+ T cells from PBMCs. These receptors were collected from a man between 18 and 29 years old in good health. Some clones in this sample may be carry-over from other donors' samples. The CDR3 runs from the conserved cysteine through the conserved F or W. The order of the fields is J gene, V gene, CDR3 protein.

TRBJ1-5 | TRBV6-4 | CASRGDRRKKFGSPQHF
TRBJ1-1 | TRBV5-6 | CASSFSRLNTEAFF
TRBJ2-5 | TRBV27 | CASSLGLGGRGWKETQYF
TRBJ2-5 | TRBV13 | CASRRGQETQYF
TRBJ2-1 | TRBV2 | CASGRLGWDEQFF
TRBJ2-2 | TRBV7-9 | CASSLGGSSPNTGELFF
TRBJ2-5 | TRBV5-6 | CASSSGGPGTQYF
TRBJ1-4 | TRBV28 | CASSPGGREKLFF
TRBJ2-5 | TRBV9 | CASSETGPQETQYF
TRBJ2-3 | TRBV7-6 | CASSLEAGIDTQYF
TRBJ2-7 | TRBV28 | CASSYGPGESYEQYF
TRBJ1-5 | TRBV11-2 | CASSQSTAYSNQPQHF
TRBJ2-1 | TRBV27 | CASSSQKGAGYNEQFF
TRBJ2-1 | TRBV7-9 | CASSFPGTPWNEQFF
TRBJ2-7 | TRBV28 | CASSLSTIEQYF
TRBJ2-1 | TRBV6-6 | CASSYYSAAKYNEQFF
TRBJ2-3 | TRBV4-1 | CASSQRGDSRPDF
TRBJ2-7 | TRBV6-5 | CASSLGLAGDEQYF
TRBJ2-3 | TRBV7-2 | CASSFGLAGGGTDTQYF
TRBJ2-7 | TRBV7-9 | CASSPGTVVSYEQYF
TRBJ1-2 | TRBV9 | CASSVDGTGGGYGYTF
TRBJ1-5 | TRBV27 | CASSIGRSSNQPQHF
TRBJ2-7 | TRBV4-3 | CASSQDGGDGSYEQYF
TRBJ1-4 | TRBV7-9 | CASSSGQPVNEKLFF